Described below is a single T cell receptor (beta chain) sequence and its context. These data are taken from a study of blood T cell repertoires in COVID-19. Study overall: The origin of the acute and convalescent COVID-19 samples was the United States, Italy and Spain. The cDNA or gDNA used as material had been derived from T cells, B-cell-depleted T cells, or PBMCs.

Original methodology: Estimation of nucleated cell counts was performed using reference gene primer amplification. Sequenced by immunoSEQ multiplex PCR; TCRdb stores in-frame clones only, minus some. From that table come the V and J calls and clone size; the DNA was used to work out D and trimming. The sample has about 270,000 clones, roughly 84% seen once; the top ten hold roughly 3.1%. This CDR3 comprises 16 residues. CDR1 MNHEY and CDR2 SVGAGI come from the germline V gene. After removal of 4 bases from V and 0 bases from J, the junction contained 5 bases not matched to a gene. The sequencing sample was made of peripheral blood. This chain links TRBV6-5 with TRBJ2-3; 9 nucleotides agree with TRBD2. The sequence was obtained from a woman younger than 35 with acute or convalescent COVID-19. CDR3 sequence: CASSFSSGISTDTQYF. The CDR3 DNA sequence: TGTGCCAGCAGTTTCTCTAGCGGGATTAGCACAGATACGCAGTATTTT.